A selection of T cell receptor beta chains follows, all from one sample in a study of cytomegalovirus exposure and HLA in healthy donors. The assay was immunoSEQ multiplex PCR, and TCRdb's table has in-frame clones only and misses some. The sample shows some 200,000 clones, over 65% of them seen only once. Input material: PBMCs. The receptors stem from a woman aged 60-75 years in good health and CMV-seropositive. The CDR3 runs from the conserved cysteine through the conserved F or W. The D gene is left open where the match is weak. The size field is filled for only some rows; it gives once, few, many or a size class.

clone size	D gene	V gene	J gene	CDR3 protein	CDR3 DNA
few	.	TRBV5-1	TRBJ1-4	CASSLGRSRNEKLFF	TGCGCCAGCAGCTTGGGGAGGTCGAGGAATGAAAAACTGTTTTTT
few	TRBD1	TRBV5-1	TRBJ2-7	CASSVRGQGGPDEQYF	TGCGCCAGCAGCGTAAGGGGACAGGGAGGACCCGACGAGCAGTACTTC
few	.	TRBV29-1	TRBJ1-4	CSVLLLGANEKLFF	TGCAGCGTCCTACTTCTAGGGGCGAATGAAAAACTGTTTTTT
.	.	TRBV7-2	TRBJ1-5	CASSLTSGSNQPQHF	TGTGCCAGCAGCTTAACTTCAGGTTCGAATCAGCCCCAGCATTTT
.	TRBD1	TRBV18	TRBJ1-2	CASSPGQEPNYGYTF	TGTGCCAGCTCACCGGGACAGGAACCTAACTATGGCTACACCTTC
few	.	TRBV6-1	TRBJ2-5	CASSEALGQAREETQYF	TGTGCCAGCAGTGAAGCGCTGGGCCAGGCCAGAGAAGAGACCCAGTACTTC
.	TRBD2	TRBV12-5	TRBJ2-1	CASGLVMGEGFF	TGTGCTAGTGGTTTGGTAATGGGGGAGGGGTTCTTC
.	.	TRBV6-1	TRBJ2-7	CASKGLSTYEQYF	TGTGCCAGCAAGGGACTTTCAACCTACGAGCAGTACTTC
few	.	TRBV5-8	TRBJ2-5	CASSLGGSQETQYF	TGTGCCAGCAGCTTGGGTGGCTCCCAAGAGACCCAGTACTTC
few	.	TRBV7-6	TRBJ2-5	CASSLEGGVRTQYF	TGTGCCAGCAGCTTAGAAGGGGGTGTCAGGACCCAGTACTTC
once	TRBD1	TRBV20-1	TRBJ2-1	CSPGQGNEQFF	TGCAGCCCTGGACAGGGCAATGAGCAGTTCTTC
.	TRBD2	TRBV6-4	TRBJ2-7	CASSRLAGGSYEQYF	TGTGCCAGCAGCCGACTAGCGGGAGGGTCCTACGAGCAGTACTTC
.	.	TRBV28	TRBJ1-5	CASSSPTSSNQPQHF	TGTGCCAGCAGTTCCCCGACTAGTTCAAATCAGCCCCAGCATTTT
.	.	TRBV9	TRBJ2-2	CASSRNTGELFF	TGTGCCAGCTCGCGGAACACCGGGGAGCTGTTTTTT
.	TRBD1	TRBV5-1	TRBJ2-7	CASSLTRDRVKEQYF	TGCGCCAGCAGTTTGACCCGGGACAGAGTGAAGGAGCAGTACTTC
.	.	TRBV9	TRBJ2-3	CASSVGLKSTDTQYF	TGTGCCAGCAGCGTAGGTCTAAAAAGCACAGATACGCAGTATTTT
.	TRBD2	TRBV5-8	TRBJ2-5	CASRLAGSETQYF	TGTGCCAGCCGGCTAGCGGGATCAGAGACCCAGTACTTC
once	TRBD2	TRBV7-7	TRBJ2-5	CASRRLAGSQETQYF	TGTGCCAGCAGGAGACTAGCGGGAAGCCAAGAGACCCAGTACTTC
.	TRBD1	TRBV5-1	TRBJ1-2	CASSTRATGNYGYTF	TGCGCCAGCAGCACCCGGGCGACAGGGAACTATGGCTACACCTTC
.	.	TRBV2	TRBJ2-7	CASSEGSGLLEQYF	TGTGCCTCCAGTGAAGGGTCGGGACTCCTAGAGCAGTACTTC
.	TRBD1	TRBV2	TRBJ2-5	CASSETGTGVQETQYF	TGTGCCAGCAGTGAAACCGGGACAGGGGTCCAAGAGACCCAGTACTTC